The clone carrying this TCR beta chain was recorded once. What it binds is unknown. This entry comes from a study of Ad26.COV2.S vaccination and SARS-CoV-2 variants. Study conclusions and caveats: Spike-specific TCR breadth in vaccine recipients exceeded that seen in placebo recipients.

The CDR3 sequence is 13 residues long. The ends were cut back, 5 bases at V and 1 base at J, with 8 bases in the middle. The sample's treatment: 15 to 20 received Ad26.COV2.S at low or high dose, single or two shots; several received placebo; per-sample allocation not given. Day 63 following the first vaccine or placebo injection was when the samples were taken. Libraries were prepared by immunoSEQ multiplex PCR; TCRdb keeps only in-frame clonotypes and omits some of them. The top ten hold 7.4% of the sample, which has about 400,000 clones, approximately 83% seen once. The TCR was taken from a person aged 18-60 years who received the Ad26.COV2.S COVID-19 vaccine or a placebo. This material consisted of peripheral blood, taken in a trial of Ad26.COV2.S vaccine versus placebo. The V call is TRBV12-3 or TRBV12-4, the J call TRBJ2-5, with D hard to call. CDR3 loop: CASSPRAQETQYF. CDR3 DNA: TGTGCCAGCAGTCCTCGAGCCCAAGAGACCCAGTACTTC.